This TCR beta chain was observed in a study of blood T cell repertoires in COVID-19. Looking at the study overall: Some COVID-19 samples were acute and others convalescent; all came from the United States, Italy and Spain. Sources were T cells, B-cell-depleted T cells, or PBMCs; the material itself was cDNA or gDNA.

Original processing notes: Amplification with reference gene primers provided the estimates of nucleated cell counts. This table comes from immunoSEQ multiplex PCR, and its TCRdb copy is limited to in-frame clones, with some not included. V and J calls and clone size come straight from that table; D and trimming were deduced from the DNA. The sample contains 170,000 or so clones, around four fifths of which appear only once. The germline V and J ends were trimmed by 3 bases and 1 base, with 15 bases remaining between them. The CDR3 is made up of 15 amino acids. CDR1 and CDR2 (germline): GTSNPN, SVGIG (reference sequence).

The material sequenced was peripheral blood. The TCR comes from a man aged 65-85 years with active or convalescent COVID-19. V is TRBV30 and J is TRBJ2-5, with TRBD2 as a possible D gene (6 bases). The CDR3 reads CAWREGTYTQETQYF. In nucleotides, the CDR3 is TGTGCCTGGAGGGAGGGGACTTATACCCAAGAGACCCAGTACTTC. Together with reference TRBV30 and TRBJ2-5, the CDR3 gives the full variable domain: SQTIHQWPATLVQPVGSPLSLECTVEGTSNPNLYWYRQAAGRGLQLLFYSVGIGQISSEVPQNLSASRPQDRQFILSSKKLLLSDSGFYLCAWREGTYTQETQYFGPGTRLLVL.